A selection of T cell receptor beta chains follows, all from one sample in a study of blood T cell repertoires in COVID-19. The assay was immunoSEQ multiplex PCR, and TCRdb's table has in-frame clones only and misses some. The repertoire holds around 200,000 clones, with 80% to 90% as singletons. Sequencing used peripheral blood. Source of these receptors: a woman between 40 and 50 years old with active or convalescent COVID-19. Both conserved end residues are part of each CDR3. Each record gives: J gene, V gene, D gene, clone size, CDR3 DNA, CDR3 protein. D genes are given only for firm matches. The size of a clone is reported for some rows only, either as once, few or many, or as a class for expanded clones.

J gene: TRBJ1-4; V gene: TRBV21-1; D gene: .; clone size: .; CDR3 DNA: TGTGCCAGCTCTCGGGGGGCAGAAAATGAAAAACTGTTTTTT; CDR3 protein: CASSRGAENEKLFF
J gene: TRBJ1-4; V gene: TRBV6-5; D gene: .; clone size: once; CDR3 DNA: TGTGCCAGCAGTTACCCTTCAGGGGCAACTAATGAAAAACTGTTTTTT; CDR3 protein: CASSYPSGATNEKLFF
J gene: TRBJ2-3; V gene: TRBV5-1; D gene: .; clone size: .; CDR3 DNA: TGCGCCAGCAGCTTGGCTCTCCTCCGCGGGGCAGGGCGCACAGATACGCAGTATTTT; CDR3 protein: CASSLALLRGAGRTDTQYF
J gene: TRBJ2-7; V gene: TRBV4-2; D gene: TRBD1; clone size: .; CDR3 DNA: TGTGCCAGCAGCCCCACCGGGACAGAGCTCACCTTGGGTGGCGAGCAGTACTTC; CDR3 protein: CASSPTGTELTLGGEQYF
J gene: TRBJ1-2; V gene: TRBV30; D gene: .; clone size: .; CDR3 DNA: TGTGCCTGGACCCGGGACACTAGCTATGGCTACACCTTC; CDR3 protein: CAWTRDTSYGYTF
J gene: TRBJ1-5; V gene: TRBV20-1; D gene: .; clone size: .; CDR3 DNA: TGCAGTGCTAGTATGTCTACTTGGAATCAGCCCCAGCATTTT; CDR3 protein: CSASMSTWNQPQHF
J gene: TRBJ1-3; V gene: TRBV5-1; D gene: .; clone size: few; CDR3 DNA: TGCGCCAGCAGCTTGGGGGCTGACAGGAGATCTGGAAACACCATATATTTT; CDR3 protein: CASSLGADRRSGNTIYF
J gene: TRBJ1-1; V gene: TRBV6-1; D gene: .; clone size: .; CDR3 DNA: TGTGCCAGCAGTGACAGGGTTCACACTGAAGCTTTCTTT; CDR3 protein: CASSDRVHTEAFF
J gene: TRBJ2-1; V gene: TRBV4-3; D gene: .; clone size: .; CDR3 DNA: TGCGCCAGCAGCCAAGTGTGGGCAGACGACAATGAGCAGTTCTTC; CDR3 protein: CASSQVWADDNEQFF
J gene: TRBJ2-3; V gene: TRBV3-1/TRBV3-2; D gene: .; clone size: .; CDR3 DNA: TGTGCCAGCAGCCAACCACCCCTAACCACAGATACGCAGTATTTT; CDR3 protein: CASSQPPLTTDTQYF
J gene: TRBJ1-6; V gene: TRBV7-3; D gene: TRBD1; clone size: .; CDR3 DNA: TGTGCCAGCAGCCGGGACAGGGGTTCACCCCTCCACTTT; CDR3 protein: CASSRDRGSPLHF
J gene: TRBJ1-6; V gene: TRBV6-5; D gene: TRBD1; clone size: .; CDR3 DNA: TGTGCCAGCAAGGAGGGGGCGATTGGATCACCCCTCCACTTT; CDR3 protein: CASKEGAIGSPLHF
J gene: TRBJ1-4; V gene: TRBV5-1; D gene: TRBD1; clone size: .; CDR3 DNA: TGCGCCAGCAGCTTGGGGGCCGGGACAGGGTCAGAAAAACTGTTTTTT; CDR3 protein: CASSLGAGTGSEKLFF
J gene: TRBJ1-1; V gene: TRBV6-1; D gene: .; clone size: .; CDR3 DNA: TGTGCCAGCAGTGAAGGCTTGTACAACCCAAACACTGAAGCTTTCTTT; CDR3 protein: CASSEGLYNPNTEAFF
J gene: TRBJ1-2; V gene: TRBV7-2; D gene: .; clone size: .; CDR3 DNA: TGTGCCAGCAGCCCATCCCAGGGTGGCTACACCTTC; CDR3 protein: CASSPSQGGYTF
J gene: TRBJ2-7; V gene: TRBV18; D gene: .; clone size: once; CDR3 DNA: TGTGCCAGCTCATCAGGTGCGGAAGCCGGGAAATACGAGCAGTACTTC; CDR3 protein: CASSSGAEAGKYEQYF
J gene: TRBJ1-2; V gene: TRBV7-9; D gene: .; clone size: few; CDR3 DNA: TGTGCCAGCAGCAGGAGCTATGGCTACACCTTC; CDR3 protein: CASSRSYGYTF
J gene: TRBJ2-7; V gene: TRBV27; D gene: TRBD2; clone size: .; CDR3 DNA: TGTGCCAGCAGTTTATCACTAGCGGGGGGGCGGGGCGTCTACGAGCAGTACTTC; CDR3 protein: CASSLSLAGGRGVYEQYF
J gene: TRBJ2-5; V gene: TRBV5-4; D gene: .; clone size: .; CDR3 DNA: TGTGCCAGCAGCTTGGCCGGTGGGGGGGAGACCCAGTACTTC; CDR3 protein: CASSLAGGGETQYF
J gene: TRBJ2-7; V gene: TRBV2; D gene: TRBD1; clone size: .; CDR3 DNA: TGTGCCAGCAGTGCCGCGGGGACAGGGATCTACGAGCAGTACTTC; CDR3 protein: CASSAAGTGIYEQYF
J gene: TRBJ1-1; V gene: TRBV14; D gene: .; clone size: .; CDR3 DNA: TGTGCCAGCAGCCAAGTGGGGGGTTTCCGGAACACTGAAGCTTTCTTT; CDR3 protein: CASSQVGGFRNTEAFF
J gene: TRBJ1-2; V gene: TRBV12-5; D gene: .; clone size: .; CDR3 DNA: TGTGCTAGTGGTTTGGAATATGGCCAGGGGAGTTACTACACCTTC; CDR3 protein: CASGLEYGQGSYYTF
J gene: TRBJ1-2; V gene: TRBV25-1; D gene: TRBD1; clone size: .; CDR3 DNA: TGTGCCAGCAGCGCAGGGGGGCTGGGTGGCTACACCTTC; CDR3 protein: CASSAGGLGGYTF
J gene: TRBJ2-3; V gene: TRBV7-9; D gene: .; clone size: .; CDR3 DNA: TGTGCCAGCAGCTCCTCTTCCCCAGGGGCGCTAACAGATACGCAGTATTTT; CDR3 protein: CASSSSSPGALTDTQYF
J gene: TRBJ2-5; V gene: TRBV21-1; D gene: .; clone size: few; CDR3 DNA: TGTGCCAGCAGCTACCGGACAGAGTACCAAGAGACCCAGTACTTC; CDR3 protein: CASSYRTEYQETQYF
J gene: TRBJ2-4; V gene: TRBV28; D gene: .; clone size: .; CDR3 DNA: TGTGCCAGCAGTTCAGGGTTGGACATTCAGTACTTC; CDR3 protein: CASSSGLDIQYF
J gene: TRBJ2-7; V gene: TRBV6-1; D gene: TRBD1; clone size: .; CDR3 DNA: TGTGCCAGCAGTGAAGGACAGGGTGAATACGAGCAGTACTTC; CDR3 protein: CASSEGQGEYEQYF
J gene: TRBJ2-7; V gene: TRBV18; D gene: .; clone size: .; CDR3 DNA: TGTGCCAGCTCAACGGGATCCTACGAGCAGTACTTC; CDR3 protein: CASSTGSYEQYF
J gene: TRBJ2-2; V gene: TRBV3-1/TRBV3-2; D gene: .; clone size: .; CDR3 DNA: TGTGCCAGCAGCCAAGGGAGAACCGGGGAGCTGTTTTTT; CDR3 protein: CASSQGRTGELFF
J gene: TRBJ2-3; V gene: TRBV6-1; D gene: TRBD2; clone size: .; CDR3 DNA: TGTGCCAGCAGTGTAATACTAGCGGGGGGTTTAAATACGCAGTATTTT; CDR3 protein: CASSVILAGGLNTQYF
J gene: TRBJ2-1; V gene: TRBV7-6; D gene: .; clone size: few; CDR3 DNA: TGTGCCAGCAGCGGAGGGCTTCGTGGGCGGTTGAGCTCCTACAATGAGCAGTTCTTC; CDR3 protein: CASSGGLRGRLSSYNEQFF
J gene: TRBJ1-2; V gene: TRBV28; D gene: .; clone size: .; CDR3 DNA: TGTGCCAGCAGTTTATCACAGGGTGGCTACACCTTC; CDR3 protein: CASSLSQGGYTF
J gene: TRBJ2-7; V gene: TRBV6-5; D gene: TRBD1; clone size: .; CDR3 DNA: TGTGCCAGCCAGGAAGGGGGCTGGTACGAGCAGTACTTC; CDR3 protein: CASQEGGWYEQYF
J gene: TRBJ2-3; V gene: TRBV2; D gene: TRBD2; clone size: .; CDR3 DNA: TGTGCCAGCAGGTCTAGCGGGAGCGCAGATACGCAGTATTTT; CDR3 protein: CASRSSGSADTQYF
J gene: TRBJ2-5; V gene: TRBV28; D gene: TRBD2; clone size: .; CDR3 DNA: TGTGCCAGCAGGCTGAAATGGACTAGCGGGGAGACCCAGTACTTC; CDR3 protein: CASRLKWTSGETQYF
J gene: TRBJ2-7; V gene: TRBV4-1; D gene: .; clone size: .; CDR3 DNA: TGCGCCAGCGGACCAACCAGGGGGGAAGCCTACGAGCAGTACTTC; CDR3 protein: CASGPTRGEAYEQYF
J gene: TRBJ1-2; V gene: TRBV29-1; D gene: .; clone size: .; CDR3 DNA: TGCAGCGTGGGGGCTTGGGGTGGTGACACCTTC; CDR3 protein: CSVGAWGGDTF